These 30 T cell receptor beta chains share one sample of origin, sequenced in a study of cytomegalovirus exposure and HLA in healthy donors. This table comes from immunoSEQ multiplex PCR, and its TCRdb copy is limited to in-frame clones, with some not included. This table holds about 110,000 clones, approximately 90% found once. Material for sequencing was PBMCs. The receptors were gathered from a woman aged 30 to 39 in good health and CMV-seropositive.

The CDR3 here is CASSSGPMGEVNTIYF. For the CDR3, the DNA is TGTGCCAGCAGCTCCGGCCCTATGGGAGAAGTAAACACCATATATTTT. V is TRBV5-6 and J is TRBJ1-3; D is undetermined. Germline V lookup: CDR1 SGHDT, CDR2 YYEEEE. The CDR3 is 16 residues long. The ends were cut back, 3 bases at V and 6 bases at J, with 19 bases in the middle.

The chain is built from TRBV11-1 and TRBJ1-2; 8 bases are a match to TRBD1. V gave up 4 bases and J gave up 14 bases; unmatched junction bases: 9. The CDR3 totals 12 residues. Germline V gives CDR1 SGHAT, CDR2 FQDESV (reference sequence). CDR3 coding DNA: TGTGCCAGCAGCTCTCAGGGGGCGCCCCATACCTTC. Translation: CASSSQGAPHTF.

This chain joins TRBV19 and TRBJ1-2; TRBD1 might be the D (6 bases). The CDR3 has 14 amino acids. Germline V CDR1 and CDR2: LNHDA, SQIVND (reference sequence). V was cut by 3 bases and J by 7 bases, with 15 bases left in between. The CDR3 is CASSIEQGRGGYTF. In DNA form, the CDR3 reads TGTGCCAGTAGTATCGAACAGGGCCGCGGTGGCTACACCTTC.

This rearrangement joins TRBV9 to TRBJ2-7; 9 bases are shared with TRBD1. This CDR3 is built from 15 residues. V dropped 2 bases and J dropped 5; count of bases not matched to a gene: 8. The V gene's germline CDR1 is SGDLS and CDR2 YYNGEE. In nucleotides, the CDR3 is TGTGCCAGCAGCGTTACCGGGACAGGGATAGACGAGCAGTACTTC. This translates into CASSVTGTGIDEQYF.

The chain couples TRBV30 to TRBJ2-3, with D tentatively TRBD2 (7 bases). Trimming stripped 3 bases from V and 5 bases from J, with 15 bases between. The length of the CDR3 is 14 residues. Looked up from germline, CDR1 is GTSNPN and CDR2 is SVGIG (reference sequence). CDR3 protein: CAWSSGGAGDTQYF. The CDR3 DNA follows: TGTGCCTGGAGCTCGGGGGGCGCAGGAGATACGCAGTATTTT.

J is TRBJ2-2 and V is TRBV9; 9 bases match TRBD2. V gave up 4 bases and J gave up 8 bases; unmatched junction bases: 12. There are 16 residues in the CDR3. Germline CDR1 SGDLS, CDR2 YYNGEE. CDR3 protein: CASSLQPGTSTGELFF. As DNA, the CDR3 is TGTGCCAGCAGCTTACAGCCTGGGACTAGCACTGGGGAGCTGTTTTTT.

The chain recombines TRBV6-1 with TRBJ2-5; TRBD2 agrees at 12 bases. The CDR3 sequence is 16 residues long. Unmatched junction bases numbered 6, after V lost 2 bases and J lost 5 bases. Germline lookup yields CDR1 MNHNS and CDR2 SASEGT. CDR3 bases: TGTGCCAGCAGTGAATCCCTAGCGGGGGGGCAGGAGACCCAGTACTTC. Translated: CASSESLAGGQETQYF.

J is TRBJ2-2 and V is TRBV5-1, with 10 bases matching TRBD2. The germline CDR1 and CDR2 sequences are SGHRS and YFSETQ. There are 18 residues in the CDR3. Trimming took 0 bases from V and 4 from J; bases not matched to a gene: 9. The CDR3 loop reads CASSLGASGGAGTGELFF. The CDR3 nucleotides are TGCGCCAGCAGCTTGGGCGCGAGCGGGGGGGCCGGCACCGGGGAGCTGTTTTTT.

A single count supports this clone. The V gene is TRBV7-9, the J gene TRBJ2-2, with TRBD1 matching 8 bases. With V trimmed by 5 bases and J by 4 bases, 6 bases remained unmatched. There are 15 residues in the CDR3. Germline V gene data show CDR1 as SEHNR and CDR2 as FQNEAQ (reference sequence). Here the CDR3 reads CASSGDRGPTGELFF. The CDR3 coding sequence is TGTGCCAGCAGCGGAGACAGGGGTCCCACCGGGGAGCTGTTTTTT.

The rearrangement links TRBV4-1 to TRBJ1-1; 7 bases match TRBD1. Unmatched junction bases numbered 6, after V lost 4 bases and J lost 1 base. CDR3 length: 15 amino acids. The germline gives CDR1 MGHRA, CDR2 YSYEKL. For the CDR3, the DNA is TGCGCCAGCAGCCCTCGACAGGGCCGGAACACTGAAGCTTTCTTT. Protein sequence: CASSPRQGRNTEAFF.

This clone appeared once. V gene TRBV29-1 combines with J gene TRBJ1-2; unclear D gene. This CDR3 spans 13 amino acids. V dropped 3 bases and J dropped 7 bases, with 15 bases sitting between them. Per the germline V gene, CDR1 is SQVTM and CDR2 is ANQGSEA. CDR3 loop: CSVEAGSFSGYTF. The CDR3 DNA follows: TGCAGCGTTGAGGCAGGAAGTTTCTCTGGCTACACCTTC.

This sequence joins TRBV6-5 and TRBJ2-1; D might be TRBD2 (6 bases). In germline, CDR1 is MNHEY, CDR2 SVGAGI. Trimming shortened V by 5 bases and J by 6 bases, and 11 bases separated the two germline ends. The CDR3 extends over 13 amino acids. CDR3 sequence (DNA): TGTGCCAGCAGTGCGGGGACCACCAATGAGCAGTTCTTC. It codes for CASSAGTTNEQFF.

The chain carries TRBV9 and TRBJ2-1; 9 bases agree with TRBD2. Germline V gives CDR1 SGDLS, CDR2 YYNGEE. Trimming took 4 bases from V and 7 from J; bases not matched to a gene: 12. The CDR3 has 16 amino acids. This CDR3 reads CASSNHRGRAGNEQFF. The CDR3 coding sequence is TGTGCCAGCAGCAACCATCGCGGGAGGGCCGGGAATGAGCAGTTCTTC. Full variable domain (rest looked up from reference TRBV9 and TRBJ2-1): DSGVTQTPKHLITATGQRVTLRCSPRSGDLSVYWYQQSLDQGLQFLIQYYNGEERAKGNILERFSAQQFPDLHSELNLSSLELGDSALYFCASSNHRGRAGNEQFFGPGTRLTVL.

V and J are TRBV7-6 and TRBJ2-1; 9 bases agree with TRBD1. Germline assignment: CDR1 SGHVS and CDR2 FNYEAQ. The CDR3 length is 15 residues. V shed 4 bases and J 4 bases; nucleotides not matched to a gene: 5. The CDR3 DNA is TGTGCCAGCAGCTCGGGACAGGGTAGATACAATGAGCAGTTCTTC. It is translated as CASSSGQGRYNEQFF.

This clone has a handful of counts. The chain is built from TRBV7-2 and TRBJ2-7, with 11 nucleotides matching TRBD2. After removal of 4 bases from V and 2 bases from J, the junction contained 4 bases not matched to a gene. Per germline, CDR1 SGHTA and CDR2 FQGNSA. The CDR3 has 15 residues. The CDR3 is CASSSLAGGAYEQYF. The CDR3 DNA reads TGTGCCAGCAGCTCTTTAGCGGGAGGGGCCTACGAGCAGTACTTC.

This chain links TRBV14 with TRBJ1-1, with a weak D call TRBD1 (6 bases). This CDR3 comprises 17 residues. The V and J ends lost 0 bases and 7 bases respectively, with 21 bases between them. From germline, CDR1 is SGHDN and CDR2 FVKESK. In DNA, the CDR3 is TGTGCCAGCAGCCAAGATCTGGGGGGGCTGCCGGGTGGTGAAGCTTTCTTT. Protein: CASSQDLGGLPGGEAFF.

This clone was observed a handful of times. The chain has TRBV28 and TRBJ1-2, with a weak D call TRBD1 (5 bases). The germline V and J ends were trimmed by 8 bases and 3 bases, with 19 bases remaining between them. There are 15 residues in the CDR3. Per the germline V gene, CDR1 is MDHEN and CDR2 is SYDVKM. The CDR3 DNA reads as TGTGCCAGCGGACCCCAGGGCGCTTCCTACTATGGCTACACCTTC. Amino acid sequence: CASGPQGASYYGYTF.

This chain uses TRBV6-5 with TRBJ2-5, with D perhaps matching TRBD2 (5 bases). The CDR3 consists of 13 residues. Germline assignment: CDR1 MNHEY and CDR2 SVGAGI. V was cut by 6 bases and J by 4 bases, with 12 bases left in between. The CDR3 DNA is TGTGCCAGCAGCTGGACTGGCGCAGAGACCCAGTACTTC. Amino acid sequence: CASSWTGAETQYF.

The CDR3 loop reads CAWTGEADTQYF. CDR3 sequence (DNA): TGTGCCTGGACGGGAGAGGCAGATACGCAGTATTTT. The chain has TRBV30 and TRBJ2-3, with D possibly TRBD2 on 6 matching bases. V lost 4 bases, J lost 4 bases, and 9 bases lay in between. This CDR3 comprises 12 residues. CDR1 GTSNPN and CDR2 SVGIG come from the germline V gene (reference sequence).

This sequence joins TRBV7-3 and TRBJ2-2, with TRBD2 matching 12 bases. Germline CDR1 is SGHTA and CDR2 is FQGTGA. The CDR3 is 16 amino acids. Trimming took 2 bases from V and 8 from J; bases not matched to a gene: 6. The CDR3 spells CASSLLASGRVGELFF. CDR3 sequence (DNA): TGTGCCAGCAGCTTACTGGCTAGCGGGAGGGTAGGGGAGCTGTTTTTT.

The V gene is TRBV7-9, the J gene TRBJ2-7; 9 bases agree with TRBD2. The CDR3 spans 15 residues. V trimming: 4 bases; J trimming: 4 bases; junction bases outside the gene matches: 8. CDR1 and CDR2 (germline): SEHNR, FQNEAQ (reference sequence). The DNA for the CDR3 is TGTGCCAGCAGCTCCATGCGGGAGGGCGGGTACGAGCAGTACTTC. Amino acids: CASSSMREGGYEQYF.

This chain joins TRBV6-5 and TRBJ2-1; D possibly corresponds to TRBD1 (6 bases). The ends were cut back, 0 bases at V and 10 bases at J, with 10 bases in the middle. CDR1 and CDR2 from the germline V gene are MNHEY and SVGAGI. CDR3 size: 13 residues. The CDR3 here is CASSYSQGREQFF. The CDR3, as DNA: TGTGCCAGCAGTTACTCTCAGGGGCGCGAGCAGTTCTTC.

This chain links TRBV7-2 with TRBJ2-7; no clear D gene. The ends were cut back, 2 bases at V and 0 bases at J, with 5 bases in the middle. The CDR3 is 13 residues long. Looked up from germline, CDR1 is SGHTA and CDR2 is FQGNSA. CDR3 sequence (DNA): TGTGCCAGCAGCTTAAAAGCCTCCTACGAGCAGTACTTC. As protein: CASSLKASYEQYF.

The chain is built from TRBV5-1 and TRBJ1-1; 7 positions agree with TRBD1. The CDR3 covers 15 residues. Trimming at V came to 0 bases and at J to 1 base, leaving 3 bases not matched to a gene. Germline-derived CDR1 and CDR2 are SGHRS and YFSETQ. CDR3 sequence: CASSLDRGPNTEAFF. The DNA of the CDR3 is TGCGCCAGCAGCTTGGACAGGGGCCCGAACACTGAAGCTTTCTTT.

The chain links TRBV14 to TRBJ2-1, with 7 bases fitting TRBD1. This CDR3 is built from 19 residues. Germline trimming cut 0 bases from V and 3 bases from J; bases unmatched to any gene: 14. Per germline, CDR1 SGHDN and CDR2 FVKESK. CDR3: CASSQDRAIGTVNYNEQFF. The CDR3 DNA reads TGTGCCAGCAGCCAAGATAGGGCAATAGGGACAGTCAACTACAATGAGCAGTTCTTC.

The CDR3 loop reads CASAPSEVWWNEQYF. CDR3 coding DNA: TGTGCCAGCGCCCCCTCGGAGGTGTGGTGGAACGAGCAGTACTTC. This chain uses TRBV7-9 with TRBJ2-7; the D gene is possibly TRBD2 (5 bases). The CDR3 has 15 amino acids. Trimming shortened V by 8 bases and J by 5 bases, and 22 bases separated the two germline ends. CDR1 is SEHNR and CDR2 is FQNEAQ in the germline V gene (reference sequence). Complete variable domain (other parts from reference TRBV7-9 and TRBJ2-7): DTGVSQNPRHKITKRGQNVTFRCDPISEHNRLYWYRQTLGQGPEFLTYFQNEAQLEKSRLLSDRFSAERPKGSFSTLEIQRTEQGDSAMYLCASAPSEVWWNEQYFGPGTRLTVT.

This sequence joins TRBV2 and TRBJ1-3, with D possibly matching TRBD1 (6 bases). Germline V gene sequence: CDR1 SNHLY, CDR2 FYNNEI. The V end lost 6 bases, the J end lost 0 bases, and 9 bases lay between the germline ends. CDR3 length: 14 amino acids. This chain's CDR3 is CASRTGSSGNTIYF. The CDR3 DNA sequence: TGTGCCAGCAGAACAGGGAGCTCTGGAAACACCATATATTTT.

The rearrangement uses TRBV7-9 and TRBJ1-2; a weak D match, TRBD1 (6 bases). The CDR3 contains 13 residues. Deletions cut 3 bases from V and 5 bases from J, with 10 bases between. Germline CDR1 reads SEHNR; CDR2 reads FQNEAQ (reference sequence). CDR3 loop: CASSFLGGYGYTF. DNA of the CDR3: TGTGCCAGCAGCTTCTTAGGGGGTTATGGCTACACCTTC.

This chain links TRBV6-1 with TRBJ1-5, with a tentative D call TRBD1 (6 bases). The V and J ends lost 0 bases and 1 base respectively, with 7 bases between them. The CDR3 consists of 15 residues. The V gene's germline CDR1 is MNHNS and CDR2 SASEGT. The CDR3 reads CASSEAGASNQPQHF. CDR3 DNA sequence: TGTGCCAGCAGTGAAGCGGGGGCGAGCAATCAGCCCCAGCATTTT.

The count of this clone is one. The chain is built from TRBV5-6 and TRBJ2-1, with TRBD2 identical over 10 bases. With 3 bases clipped from V and 1 base from J, the junction kept 4 bases outside the gene matches. The germline CDR1 and CDR2 sequences are SGHDT and YYEEEE. The CDR3 sequence is 16 residues long. DNA for the CDR3: TGTGCCAGCAGCTGGGGTAGCGGGAGGTCCTACAATGAGCAGTTCTTC. This translates into CASSWGSGRSYNEQFF.